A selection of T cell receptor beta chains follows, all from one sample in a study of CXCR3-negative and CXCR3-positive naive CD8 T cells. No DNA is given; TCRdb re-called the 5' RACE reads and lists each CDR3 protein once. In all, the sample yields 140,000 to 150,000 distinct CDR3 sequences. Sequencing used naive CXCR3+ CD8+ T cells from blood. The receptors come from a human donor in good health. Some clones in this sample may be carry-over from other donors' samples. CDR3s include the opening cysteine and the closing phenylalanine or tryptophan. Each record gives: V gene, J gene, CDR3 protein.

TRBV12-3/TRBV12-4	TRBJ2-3	CASSLGRRAITDTQYF
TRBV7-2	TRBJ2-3	CASSSLLRTDTQYF
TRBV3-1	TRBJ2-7	CASSLGQGRSYEQYF
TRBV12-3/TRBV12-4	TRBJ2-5	CASRRTSGEETQYF
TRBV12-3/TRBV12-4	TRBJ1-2	CASSSGGIGGYTF
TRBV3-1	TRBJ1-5	CASSQQGANQPQHF
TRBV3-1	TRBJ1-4	CASSPGTAGRLFNEKLFF
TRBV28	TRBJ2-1	CASSTTSWDEQFF
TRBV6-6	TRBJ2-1	CASTVHREDYNEQFF
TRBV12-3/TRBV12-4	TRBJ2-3	CASSSRFDTQYF
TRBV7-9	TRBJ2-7	CASSSTGTPFYEQYF
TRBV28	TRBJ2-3	CASSNPRTTGTDTQYF
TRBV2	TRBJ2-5	CASSEVGQGTGQETQYF
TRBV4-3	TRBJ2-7	CASSSGTGVSSEQYF
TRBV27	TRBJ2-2	CASSLYQGSGDTGELFF
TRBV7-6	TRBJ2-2	CASSGFIGGWDTGELFF
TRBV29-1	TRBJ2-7	CSVREGTSYEQYF
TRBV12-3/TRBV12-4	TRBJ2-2	CASVGTLNTGELFF
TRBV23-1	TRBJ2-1	CASSQSLAGVVCEQFF
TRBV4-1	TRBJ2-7	CASSWAPGTSGRGAYEQYF
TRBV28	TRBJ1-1	CASSPWEGTYAEAFF
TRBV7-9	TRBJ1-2	CASSLVRRDDGYTF
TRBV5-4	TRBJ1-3	CASSLVQGDSGNTIYF
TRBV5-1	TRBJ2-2	CASSLAPTPGELFF
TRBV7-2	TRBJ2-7	CASSSVGPTSGVTYEQYF
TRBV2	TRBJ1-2	CASSDLGRVDGYTF
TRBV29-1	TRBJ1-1	CSVGTGHNTEAFF
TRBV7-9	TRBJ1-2	CASRGPTSYGYTF
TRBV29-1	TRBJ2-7	CSVPDGPREQYF
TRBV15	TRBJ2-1	CATSRDSGPDNEQFF
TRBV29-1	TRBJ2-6	CSVSGLSGANVLTF
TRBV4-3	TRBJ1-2	CASSQDPGQLNYGYTF
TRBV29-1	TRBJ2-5	CSVRGDGETQYF
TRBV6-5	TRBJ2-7	CASSWDSVYEQYF
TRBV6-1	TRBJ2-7	CASSEADEQYF
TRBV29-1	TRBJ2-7	CSVEGDSAYEQYF
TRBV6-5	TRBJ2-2	CASSYSQGTGELFF
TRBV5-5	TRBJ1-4	CASSAEFWGNEKLFF
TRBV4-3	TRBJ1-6	CASSQGGTSNSPLHF
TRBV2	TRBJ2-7	CASSEFTSGSSYEQYF
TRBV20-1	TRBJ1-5	CSARDGGLGQPQHF
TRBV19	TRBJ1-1	CASSMSLNTEAFF
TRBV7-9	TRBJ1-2	CASSLGTGTNYGYTF
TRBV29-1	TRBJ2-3	CSVEVRTGTDTQYF
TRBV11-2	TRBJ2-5	CASSLTPLELGETQYF
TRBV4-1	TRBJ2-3	CASSPLRGDPDTQYF
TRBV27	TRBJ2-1	CASSYTSGSFNEQLF
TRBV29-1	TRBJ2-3	CSVETSGSSADTQYF
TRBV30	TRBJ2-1	CAWSDLYNEQFF
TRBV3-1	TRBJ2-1	CASSQDPGLGYNEQFF
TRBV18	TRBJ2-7	CASSPGGTTYEQYF
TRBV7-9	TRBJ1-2	CASSLPHWGQGHYGYTF
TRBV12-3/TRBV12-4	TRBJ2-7	CASRYSGRVSYEQYF
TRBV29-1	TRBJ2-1	CSATLLTYNEQFF
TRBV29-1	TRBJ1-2	CSVEQGVFGYGYTF
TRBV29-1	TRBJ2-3	CSVEMTSGGFPTDTQYF
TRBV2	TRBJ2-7	CASSPTGAGEQYF
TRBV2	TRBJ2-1	CASRKGTSGNNEQFF
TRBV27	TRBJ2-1	CASSLLPGAEQFF
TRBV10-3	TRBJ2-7	CAISESRRGGDFYEQYF